This T cell receptor (beta chain) was found in a study of T cell repertoires in cytomegalovirus infection. Via MiXCR, TCRdb re-called the reads, giving one row per CDR3 protein. The sample records a few hundred thousand distinct CDR3 sequences, nearly 35% being singletons. With regard to this clonotype: Its antigen remains unidentified.

Losses at the gene ends were 6 bases for V and 1 base for J; bases not matched to a gene: 7. CDR3 length equals 16 residues. CDR1 is SGHTA, CDR2 FQGNSA, per germline. Study findings and constraints: The cumulative frequency of public TCR beta families identified carriers of CMV plus the relevant HLA.

Sequences were derived from cultured PBMCs, sampled from culture after CMV antigen stimulation. This clonotype was obtained from a human donor in good health (CMV status not recorded). Some clones in this sample may be carry-over from other donors' samples. The V and J genes are TRBV7-2 and TRBJ1-1, with 11 bases identical to TRBD1. CDR3 DNA sequence: TGTGCCAGCAGGAAGTGGACAGGGGGCACGAACACTGAAGCTTTCTTT. This encodes CASRKWTGGTNTEAFF.